These 4 T cell receptor beta chains came from one sample sequenced in a study of patients and donors after allogeneic stem cell transplantation (dated by TCRdb to about 2020). Library prep was done by RT-PCR. The sample was run on a NextSeq 550. The public reads were run again by TCRdb, first through fastp at Q25 and then through MiXCR, and only productive beta chains were kept. Rows merge per CDR3 protein into single entries with the most common DNA and genes. The table for this sample lists tens of thousands of distinct CDR3 sequences; roughly 4.9% of them were counted only once. Jointly, the top ten make up 2% to 3% of the sample. Source material: blood, either unsorted or a sorted T cell fraction (not recorded which). The origin of the receptors is a human donor who was either an allogeneic HSCT recipient or a stem cell or donor lymphocyte infusion donor (not recorded which). It is not recorded whose cells these are; they may come from a transplant donor.

This clonotype was seen at least ten times. This chain joins TRBV3-1 and TRBJ2-1, with a possible D match to TRBD2 (6 bases). The germline V gene has CDR1 LGHDT and CDR2 YNNKEL (reference sequence). This CDR3 has 15 residues. Trimming took off 4 bases at V and 8 bases at J, with 18 bases between the two ends. CDR3 region: CASSRLDLPLDEQFF. CDR3 nucleotides: TGTGCCAGCAGCCGACTAGACCTCCCGTTGGATGAGCAGTTCTTC.

This clonotype was detected ten times or more. The chain has TRBV28 and TRBJ2-7; 9 nucleotides agree with TRBD2. CDR1 and CDR2 from the germline V gene are MDHEN and SYDVKM. V gave up 5 bases and J gave up 2 bases; unmatched junction bases: 4. The CDR3 totals 14 residues. The CDR3 DNA sequence: TGTGCCAGCAGTCTTAGCGGGAGACCCTACGAGCAGTACTTC. Amino acid sequence: CASSLSGRPYEQYF.

This clonotype was seen more than once but under ten times. The chain has TRBV30 and TRBJ1-5; no firm D call. This CDR3 has 14 amino acids. Germline CDR1 is GTSNPN and CDR2 is SVGIG (reference sequence). V lost 5 bases, J lost 4 bases, and 15 bases lay in between. This CDR3 is CAWAEGGGNQPQHF. The CDR3 DNA follows: TGTGCCTGGGCGGAGGGTGGCGGAAATCAGCCCCAGCATTTT.

The chain couples TRBV11-2 to TRBJ2-7; D not certain. Trimming left V 3 bases short and J 0 bases short, with 9 bases between. Germline V lookup: CDR1 SGHAT, CDR2 FQNNGV. This CDR3 comprises 14 residues. CDR3 nucleotides: TGTGCCAGCAGCTTGCTCCTTGTCTCCTACGAGCAGTACTTC. Translating it yields CASSLLLVSYEQYF.